This record covers a single T cell receptor (beta chain). As to time point: newly diagnosed GD, antithyroid drugs for less than 3 months. After RNA was extracted from PBMCs, the TCR library was made from it. Arm-PCR of CDR3 regions and iRepertoire HTBI primers were used to build TCR beta libraries. TCRdb analysed the multiplex PCR reads with MiXCR anew, one entry per CDR3 protein. The sample consists of about 440,000 distinct CDR3 sequences, about 16% of them appearing once. Trimming removed 4 bases from V and 1 base from J; junction bases left unmatched: 6. This CDR3 is 16 amino acids long. From germline, CDR1 is SEHNR and CDR2 FQNEAQ (reference sequence). The data stem from a study of regulatory T cells in long-lasting Graves disease. These data also formed part of another study, on T cells in Graves' hyperthyroidism and ophthalmopathy.

The clonotype originates from a woman aged 25-40 years with Graves disease. Sequencing used peripheral blood mononuclear cells (PBMCs), obtained at new diagnosis, from a patient treated with antithyroid drugs. This sequence joins TRBV7-9 and TRBJ2-3, with 9 bases fitting TRBD1. CDR3 amino acids: CASSSTGGRGTDTQYF. The CDR3 region has the DNA TGTGCCAGCAGCTCTACAGGGGGCCGTGGCACAGATACGCAGTATTTT.